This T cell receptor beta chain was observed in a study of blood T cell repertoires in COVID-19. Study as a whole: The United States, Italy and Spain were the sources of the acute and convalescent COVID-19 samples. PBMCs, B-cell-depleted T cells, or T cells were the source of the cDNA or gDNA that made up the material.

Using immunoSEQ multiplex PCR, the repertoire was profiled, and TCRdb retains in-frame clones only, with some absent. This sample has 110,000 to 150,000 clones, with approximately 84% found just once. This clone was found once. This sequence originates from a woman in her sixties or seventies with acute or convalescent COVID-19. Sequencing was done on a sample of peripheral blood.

DNA for the CDR3: TGCGCCAGCAGCTTGGTAGCAAGTATGAACACTGAAGCTTTCTTT. It is translated as CASSLVASMNTEAFF. The gene calls are TRBV5-1 and TRBJ1-1; D unclear. Germline assignment: CDR1 SGHRS and CDR2 YFSETQ. V was shortened by 0 bases and J by 0 bases, with 9 bases between the two germline ends. There are 15 residues in the CDR3. The full variable domain, in which reference TRBV5-1 and TRBJ1-1 provide the parts outside the CDR3, is KAGVTQTPRYLIKTRGQQVTLSCSPISGHRSVSWYQQTPGQGLQFLFEYFSETQRNKGNFPGRFSGRQFSNSRSEMNVSTLELGDSALYLCASSLVASMNTEAFFGQGTRLTVV.